This T cell receptor (beta chain) was sequenced during a study of T cell responses to AZD1222 COVID-19 vaccine. The study, taken as a whole, reports: There were repertoire samples only from the period after the peak T cell response. The span of vaccine-associated CD4 TCRs extended across spike, with dominance at 160-218 and 743-854. The breadth and depth of Spike-specific TCRs increased once two AZD1222 doses had been given. Donors were largely white British and mainly female; clonal diversity was possibly underestimated.

The ends lost 5 bases at V and 2 bases at J; junction bases unmatched: 7. Germline CDR1 and CDR2: GTSNPN and SVGIG (reference sequence). The CDR3 loop spans 14 amino acids. Assay used: immunoSEQ multiplex PCR; TCRdb lists only in-frame clones, some missing. The sample carries 130,000 or so clones, roughly nine tenths recorded once. As concerns this clone: The antigen remains unidentified.

This specimen was peripheral blood, taken on day 0 of AZD1222 vaccination. The chain combines TRBV30 with TRBJ1-1; 8 positions agree with TRBD1. The receptor comes from an adult in good health. CDR3 sequence reads: CAWDPGQENTEAFF. The DNA for the CDR3 is TGTGCCTGGGACCCGGGACAGGAAAACACTGAAGCTTTCTTT.